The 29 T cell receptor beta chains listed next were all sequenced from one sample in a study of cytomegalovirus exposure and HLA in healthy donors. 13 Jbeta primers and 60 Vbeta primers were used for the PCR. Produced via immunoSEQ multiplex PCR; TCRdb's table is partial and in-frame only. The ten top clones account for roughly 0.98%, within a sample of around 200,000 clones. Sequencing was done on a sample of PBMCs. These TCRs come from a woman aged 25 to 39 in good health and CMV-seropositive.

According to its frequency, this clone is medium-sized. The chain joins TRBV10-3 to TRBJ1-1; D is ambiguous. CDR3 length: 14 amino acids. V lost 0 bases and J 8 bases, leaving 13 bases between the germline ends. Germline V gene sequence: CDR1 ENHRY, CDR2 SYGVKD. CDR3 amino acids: CAISESISSGEAFF. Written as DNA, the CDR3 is TGTGCCATCAGTGAGTCAATCTCCTCAGGAGAAGCTTTCTTT.

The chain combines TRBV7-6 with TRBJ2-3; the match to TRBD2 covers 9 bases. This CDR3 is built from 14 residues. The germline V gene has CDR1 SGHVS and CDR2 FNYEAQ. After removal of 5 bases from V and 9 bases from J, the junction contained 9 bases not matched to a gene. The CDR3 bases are TGTGCCAGCAGCCGACACGAGCGGGGGGCCACGCAGTATTTT. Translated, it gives CASSRHERGATQYF. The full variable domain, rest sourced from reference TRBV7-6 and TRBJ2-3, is GAGVSQSPRYKVTKRGQDVALRCDPISGHVSLYWYRQALGQGPEFLTYFNYEAQQDKSGLPNDRFSAERPEGSISTLTIQRTEQRDSAMYRCASSRHERGATQYFGPGTRLTVL.

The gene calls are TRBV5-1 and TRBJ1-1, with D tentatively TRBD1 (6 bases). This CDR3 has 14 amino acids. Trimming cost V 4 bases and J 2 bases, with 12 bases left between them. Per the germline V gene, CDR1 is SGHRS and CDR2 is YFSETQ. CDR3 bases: TGCGCCAGCAGCAGGGGACAAAGCAACACTGAAGCTTTCTTT. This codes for CASSRGQSNTEAFF. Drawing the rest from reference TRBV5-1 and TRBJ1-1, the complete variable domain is KAGVTQTPRYLIKTRGQQVTLSCSPISGHRSVSWYQQTPGQGLQFLFEYFSETQRNKGNFPGRFSGRQFSNSRSEMNVSTLELGDSALYLCASSRGQSNTEAFFGQGTRLTVV.

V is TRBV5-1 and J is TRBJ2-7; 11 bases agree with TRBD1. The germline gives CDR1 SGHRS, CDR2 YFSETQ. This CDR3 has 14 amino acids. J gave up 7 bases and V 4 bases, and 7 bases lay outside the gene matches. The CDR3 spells CASSNAGQGVEQYF. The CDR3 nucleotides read TGCGCCAGCAGCAATGCGGGACAGGGGGTGGAGCAGTACTTC.

The CDR3 sequence: CASSQGEGTAAYEQYF. The CDR3 bases are TGCGCCAGCAGCCAAGGAGAAGGGACAGCGGCCTACGAGCAGTACTTC. The chain uses TRBV4-3 and TRBJ2-7, with 7 bases that match TRBD1. The junction had 8 bases not matched to a gene; V was cut back by 1 base and J by 2 bases. The V gene's germline CDR1 is LGHNA and CDR2 YSLEER. This CDR3 contains 16 residues.

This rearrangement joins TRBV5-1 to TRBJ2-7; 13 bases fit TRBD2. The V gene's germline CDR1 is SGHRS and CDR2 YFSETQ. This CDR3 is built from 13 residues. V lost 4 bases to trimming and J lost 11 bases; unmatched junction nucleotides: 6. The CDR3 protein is CASSETSGGRKYF. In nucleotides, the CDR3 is TGCGCCAGCAGCGAGACTAGCGGGGGGCGAAAGTACTTC.

DNA of the CDR3: TGCGCTTTCGGGGGACTGGTAAACACCATATATTTT. It specifies CAFGGLVNTIYF. The chain recombines TRBV10-1 with TRBJ1-3, with D tentatively TRBD1 (5 bases). The germline V gene has CDR1 WNHNN and CDR2 SYGVQD (reference sequence). The CDR3 is 12 amino acids.

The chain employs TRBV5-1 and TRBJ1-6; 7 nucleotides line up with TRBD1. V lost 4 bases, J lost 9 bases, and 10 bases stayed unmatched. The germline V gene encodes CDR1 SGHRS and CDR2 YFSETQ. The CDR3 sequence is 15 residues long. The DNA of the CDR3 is TGCGCCAGCAGCACCCGACAGGGACCAGGTTCACCCCTCCACTTT. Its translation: CASSTRQGPGSPLHF. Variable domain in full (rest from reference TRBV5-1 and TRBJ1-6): KAGVTQTPRYLIKTRGQQVTLSCSPISGHRSVSWYQQTPGQGLQFLFEYFSETQRNKGNFPGRFSGRQFSNSRSEMNVSTLELGDSALYLCASSTRQGPGSPLHFGNGTRLTVT.

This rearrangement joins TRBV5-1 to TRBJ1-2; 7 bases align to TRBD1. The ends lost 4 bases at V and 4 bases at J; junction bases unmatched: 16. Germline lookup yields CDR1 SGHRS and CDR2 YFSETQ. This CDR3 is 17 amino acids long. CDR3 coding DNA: TGCGCCAGCAGCCCGACCACATTTACTCCAGGGGGCTATGGCTACACCTTC. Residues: CASSPTTFTPGGYGYTF.

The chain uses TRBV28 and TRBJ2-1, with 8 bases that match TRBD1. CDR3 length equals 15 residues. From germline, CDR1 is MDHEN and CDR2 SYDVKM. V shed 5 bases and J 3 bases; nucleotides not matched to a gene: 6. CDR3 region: CASSPLGTGYNEQFF. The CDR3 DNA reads TGTGCCAGCAGTCCATTAGGGACAGGCTACAATGAGCAGTTCTTC.

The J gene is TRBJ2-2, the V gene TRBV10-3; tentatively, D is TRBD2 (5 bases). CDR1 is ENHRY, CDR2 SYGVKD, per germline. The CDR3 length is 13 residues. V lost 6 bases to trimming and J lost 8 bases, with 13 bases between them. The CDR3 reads CAISGNLEGELFF. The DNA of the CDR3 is TGTGCCATCAGCGGGAACTTGGAAGGGGAGCTGTTTTTT.

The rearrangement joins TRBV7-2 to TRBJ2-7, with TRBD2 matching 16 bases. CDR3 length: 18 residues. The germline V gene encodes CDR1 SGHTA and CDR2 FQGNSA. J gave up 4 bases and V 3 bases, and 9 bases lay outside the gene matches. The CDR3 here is CASSFLGLAGGLGYEQYF. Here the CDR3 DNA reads TGTGCCAGCAGCTTCCTGGGACTAGCGGGAGGGCTGGGTTACGAGCAGTACTTC.

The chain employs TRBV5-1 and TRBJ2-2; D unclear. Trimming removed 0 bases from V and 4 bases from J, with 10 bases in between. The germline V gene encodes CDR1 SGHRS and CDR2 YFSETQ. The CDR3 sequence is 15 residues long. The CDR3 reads CASSLEPRSTGELFF. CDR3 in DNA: TGCGCCAGCAGCTTGGAACCCAGATCCACCGGGGAGCTGTTTTTT.

The CDR3 loop is CASSPQGGYNEQFF. In nucleotides, the CDR3 is TGTGCCAGCTCACCGCAGGGAGGATACAATGAGCAGTTCTTC. V gene TRBV18 combines with J gene TRBJ2-1, with D possibly TRBD2 on 6 matching bases. V lost 3 bases, J lost 4 bases, and 10 bases lay in between. The CDR3 totals 14 residues. Germline V gives CDR1 KGHSH, CDR2 LQKENI.

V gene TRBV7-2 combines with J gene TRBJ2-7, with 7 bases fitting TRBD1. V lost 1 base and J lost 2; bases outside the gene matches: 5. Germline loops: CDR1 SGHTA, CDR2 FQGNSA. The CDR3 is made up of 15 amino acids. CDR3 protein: CASSLGTGQPYEQYF. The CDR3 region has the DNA TGTGCCAGCAGCTTAGGGACGGGACAGCCCTACGAGCAGTACTTC.

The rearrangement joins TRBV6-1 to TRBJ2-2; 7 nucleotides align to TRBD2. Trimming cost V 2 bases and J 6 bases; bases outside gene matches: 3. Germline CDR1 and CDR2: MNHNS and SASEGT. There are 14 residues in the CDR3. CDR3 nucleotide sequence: TGTGCCAGCAGTGAACGGGCGGGGGCCGGGGAGCTGTTTTTT. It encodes CASSERAGAGELFF.

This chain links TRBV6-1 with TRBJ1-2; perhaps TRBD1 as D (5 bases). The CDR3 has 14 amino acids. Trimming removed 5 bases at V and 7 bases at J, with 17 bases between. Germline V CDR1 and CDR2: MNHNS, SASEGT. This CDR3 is CASSPQWGEGGYTF. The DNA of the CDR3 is TGTGCCAGCAGTCCTCAATGGGGGGAGGGTGGCTACACCTTC.

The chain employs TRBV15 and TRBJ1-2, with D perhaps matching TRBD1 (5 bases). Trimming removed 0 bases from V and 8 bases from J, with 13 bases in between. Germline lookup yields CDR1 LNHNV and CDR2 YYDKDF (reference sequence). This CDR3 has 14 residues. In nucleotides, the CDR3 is TGTGCCACCAGCAGAGATCGAGGGGCGGGGGGCTACACCTTC. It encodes CATSRDRGAGGYTF.

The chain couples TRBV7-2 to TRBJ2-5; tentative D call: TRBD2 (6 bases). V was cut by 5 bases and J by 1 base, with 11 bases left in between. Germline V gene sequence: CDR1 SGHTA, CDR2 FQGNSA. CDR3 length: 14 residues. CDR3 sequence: CASSPPGVQETQYF. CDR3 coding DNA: TGTGCCAGCAGCCCGCCGGGAGTCCAAGAGACCCAGTACTTC.

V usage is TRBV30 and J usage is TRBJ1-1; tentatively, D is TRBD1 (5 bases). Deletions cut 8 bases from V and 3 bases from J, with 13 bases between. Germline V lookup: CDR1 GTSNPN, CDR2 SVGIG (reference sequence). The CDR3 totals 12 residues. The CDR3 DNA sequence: TGTGCCGCCGAGAGGGACTACACTGAAGCTTTCTTT. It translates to CAAERDYTEAFF.

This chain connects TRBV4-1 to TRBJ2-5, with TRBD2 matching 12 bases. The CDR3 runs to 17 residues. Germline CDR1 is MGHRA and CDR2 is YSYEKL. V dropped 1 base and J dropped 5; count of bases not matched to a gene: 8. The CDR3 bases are TGCGCCAGCAGCCAAGTCGCTAGCGGGGGGGCTGAGGAGACCCAGTACTTC. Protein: CASSQVASGGAEETQYF.

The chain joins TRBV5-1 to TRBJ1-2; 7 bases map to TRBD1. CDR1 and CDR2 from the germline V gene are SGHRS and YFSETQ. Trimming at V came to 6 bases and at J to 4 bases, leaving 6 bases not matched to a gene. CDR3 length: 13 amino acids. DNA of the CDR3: TGCGCCAGCAACCCAGGGGGAACCTATGGCTACACCTTC. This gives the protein CASNPGGTYGYTF.

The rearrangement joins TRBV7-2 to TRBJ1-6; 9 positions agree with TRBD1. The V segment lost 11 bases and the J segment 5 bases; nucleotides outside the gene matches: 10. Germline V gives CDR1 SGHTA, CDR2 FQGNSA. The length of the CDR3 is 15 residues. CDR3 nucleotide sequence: TGTGCCTCCTCACAGGGGGCACGGAATAATTCACCCCTCCACTTT. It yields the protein CASSQGARNNSPLHF.

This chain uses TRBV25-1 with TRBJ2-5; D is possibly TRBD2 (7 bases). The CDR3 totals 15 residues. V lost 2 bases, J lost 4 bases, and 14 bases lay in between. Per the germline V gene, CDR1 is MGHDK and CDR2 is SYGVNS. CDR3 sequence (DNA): TGTGCCAGCAGTGAAATGGGGGGGGGCCGAGAGACCCAGTACTTC. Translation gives CASSEMGGGRETQYF. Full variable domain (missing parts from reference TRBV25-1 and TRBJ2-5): EADIYQTPRYLVIGTGKKITLECSQTMGHDKMYWYQQDPGMELHLIHYSYGVNSTEKGDLSSESTVSRIRTEHFPLTLESARPSHTSQYLCASSEMGGGRETQYFGPGTRLLVL.

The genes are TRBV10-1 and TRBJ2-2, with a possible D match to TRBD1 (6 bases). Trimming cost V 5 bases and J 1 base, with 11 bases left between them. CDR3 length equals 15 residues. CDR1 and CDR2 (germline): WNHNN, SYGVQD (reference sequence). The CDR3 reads CASSLGHGNTGELFF. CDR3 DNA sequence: TGCGCCAGCAGTTTGGGACACGGGAACACCGGGGAGCTGTTTTTT.

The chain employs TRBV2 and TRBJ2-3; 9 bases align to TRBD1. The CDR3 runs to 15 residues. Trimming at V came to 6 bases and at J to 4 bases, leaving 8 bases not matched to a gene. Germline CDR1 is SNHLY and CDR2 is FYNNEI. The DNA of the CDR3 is TGTGCCAGCAGCCGACAAACAGGGGGCTCAGATACGCAGTATTTT. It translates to CASSRQTGGSDTQYF.

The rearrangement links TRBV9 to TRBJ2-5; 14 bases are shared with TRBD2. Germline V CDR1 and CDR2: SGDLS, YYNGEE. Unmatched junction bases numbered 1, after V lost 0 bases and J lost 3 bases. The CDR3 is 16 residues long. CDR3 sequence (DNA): TGTGCCAGCAGCGTAGGGGGACTAGCGGGGGAAGAGACCCAGTACTTC. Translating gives CASSVGGLAGEETQYF.

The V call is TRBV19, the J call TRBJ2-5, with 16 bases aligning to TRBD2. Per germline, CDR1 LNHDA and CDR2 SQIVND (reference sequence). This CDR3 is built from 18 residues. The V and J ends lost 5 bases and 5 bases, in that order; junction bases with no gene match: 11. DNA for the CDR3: TGTGCCAGTAGTCGAACGGGACTAGCGGGGGGGCTCGGGGAGACCCAGTACTTC. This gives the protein CASSRTGLAGGLGETQYF.

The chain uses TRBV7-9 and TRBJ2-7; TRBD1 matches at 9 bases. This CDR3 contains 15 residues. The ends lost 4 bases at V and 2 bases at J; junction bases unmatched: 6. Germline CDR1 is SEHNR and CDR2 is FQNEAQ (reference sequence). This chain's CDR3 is CASSSRGTGTYEQYF. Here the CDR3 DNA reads TGTGCCAGCAGCTCCAGAGGGACAGGGACCTACGAGCAGTACTTC.